The rows below give T cell receptor beta chains drawn from one sample of a study of identical twins. Via MiXCR, TCRdb re-called the 5' RACE reads, giving one row per CDR3 protein. The profile shows 1.5 million to 2 million distinct CDR3 sequences, more than 30% of them singletons. The specimen sequenced was cord blood. These receptor sequences come from a newborn girl in good health. Both conserved end residues are part of each CDR3. The D gene is left open where the match is weak. The size entry is marked missing in some rows and otherwise reads once, few, many or a size class.

J gene	clone size	V gene	D gene	CDR3 DNA	CDR3 protein
TRBJ1-2	many	TRBV27	.	TGTGCCAGCAGAGAAGGCTACACCTTC	CASREGYTF
TRBJ2-1	few	TRBV29-1	TRBD1	TGCAGCGTTGATTTGGGACAGGGGGACAATGAGCAGTTCTTC	CSVDLGQGDNEQFF
TRBJ2-1	.	TRBV20-1	.	TGCAGTGCTAGTTCCCTAGCTAATGAGCAGTTCTTC	CSASSLANEQFF
TRBJ1-4	.	TRBV5-8	TRBD1	TGTGCCAGCAGCTTGGCCTGGACAGGGGGACGAAAACTGTTTTTT	CASSLAWTGGRKLFF
TRBJ2-7	.	TRBV20-1	TRBD2	TGCAGTGCTAGAGATTTAGGGACTAGCGGGAGGGACGAGCAGTACTTC	CSARDLGTSGRDEQYF
TRBJ2-4	few	TRBV7-2	.	TGTGCCAGCAGCTTAACAATACTGGGGTCCAGGTCCAAAAACATTCAGTACTTC	CASSLTILGSRSKNIQYF
TRBJ1-1	.	TRBV14	.	TGTGCCAGCAGCCAACCCACTAGGTCGAAGAACACTGAAGCTTTCTTT	CASSQPTRSKNTEAFF
TRBJ2-7	.	TRBV3-1	TRBD2	TGTGCCAGCAGCCCCCTTAGTACCGGGACTAGCGGAGACGAGCAGTACTTC	CASSPLSTGTSGDEQYF
TRBJ1-1	few	TRBV4-1	TRBD1	TGCGCCAGCAGCCAAGGCCCCGGGACAGCGAACACTGAAGCTTTCTTT	CASSQGPGTANTEAFF
TRBJ2-7	few	TRBV20-1	TRBD2	TGCAGTGCTAGCCTGGCGGGAGTCGAGCAGTACTTC	CSASLAGVEQYF
TRBJ1-4	.	TRBV10-3	.	TGTGCCATCAGTGAACTAGGGCCTGGGGAAAAACTGTTTTTT	CAISELGPGEKLFF
TRBJ2-7	.	TRBV7-2	TRBD1	TGCGCCAGCAGCCAAAACAGGGGGCACTCCTACGAGCAGTACTTC	CASSQNRGHSYEQYF
TRBJ2-7	.	TRBV3-1	TRBD1	TGTGCCAGCAGCCAAGCTAGGACAGGGGCCGCCCGCCCTTTAACCTACGAGCAGTACTTC	CASSQARTGAARPLTYEQYF
TRBJ2-7	few	TRBV7-9	.	TGTGCCAGCAGCTTGGGAACGAACCTGGGCGAGCAGTACTTC	CASSLGTNLGEQYF
TRBJ2-2	.	TRBV28	.	TGTGCCAGCAGTCTCTATACAGGTTTAGGCCTGACCGGGGAGCTGTTTTTT	CASSLYTGLGLTGELFF
TRBJ2-1	.	TRBV2	TRBD2	TGTGCCAGCAGTGAAGGGACCGGGACTAGCGGGAGTTATGAGCAGTTCTTC	CASSEGTGTSGSYEQFF
TRBJ2-1	many	TRBV4-2	.	TGTGCCAGCAGCCAGGACCAACGTGGCCTAGGAAGCTCCTACAATGAGCAGTTCTTC	CASSQDQRGLGSSYNEQFF
TRBJ1-1	.	TRBV28	.	TGTGCCAGCAGTTTATTTCGTGAGAACACTGAAGCTTTCTTT	CASSLFRENTEAFF
TRBJ2-3	.	TRBV20-1	.	TGCAGTGCTAGAGCGTATCAGAACACAGATACGCAGTATTTT	CSARAYQNTDTQYF
TRBJ1-1	few	TRBV6-1	.	TGTGCCAGCAATATCAGGGCGTACACTGAAGCTTTCTTT	CASNIRAYTEAFF
TRBJ2-7	.	TRBV3-1	.	TGTGCCAGCAGCCAAGTACCAAGGGGAGGCTACGAGCAGTACTTC	CASSQVPRGGYEQYF
TRBJ2-3	many	TRBV11-2	.	TGTGCCAGCAGCTATAGTGTCACAGATACGCAGTATTTT	CASSYSVTDTQYF
TRBJ2-4	few	TRBV24-1	.	TGTGCCACCAGTGGGGGGGGCCGGGGTTCGAAAAACATTCAGTACTTC	CATSGGGRGSKNIQYF
TRBJ1-5	.	TRBV20-1	TRBD1	TGCAGTGCTAGAGATCAGGACAGGGGCAATCAGCCCCAGCATTTT	CSARDQDRGNQPQHF
TRBJ2-7	.	TRBV10-3	.	TGTGCCATCAGGGCTCAGGGGGGCCACGAGCAGTACTTC	CAIRAQGGHEQYF
TRBJ2-1	.	TRBV15	.	TGTGCCACCAGCAGAGTGTCCCTCAATGAGCAGTTCTTC	CATSRVSLNEQFF
TRBJ2-6	.	TRBV25-1	.	TGTGCCAGCAGTGACTATCCCAACAGGGTGGGGGCCAACGTCCTGACTTTC	CASSDYPNRVGANVLTF
TRBJ1-1	.	TRBV4-1	.	TGCGCCAGCAGCCAAGGTCGTGTACAGGCCGTGGACACTGAAGCTTTCTTT	CASSQGRVQAVDTEAFF
TRBJ2-7	.	TRBV7-9	TRBD2	TGTGCCAGCAGCCCTAGACTAGCGGGAGCGCCCTACGAGCAGTACTTC	CASSPRLAGAPYEQYF
TRBJ1-2	few	TRBV25-1	.	TGTGCCAGCAGTATGTCAGGGCTATTCCATGGCTACACCTTC	CASSMSGLFHGYTF
TRBJ2-7	few	TRBV10-3	TRBD2	TGTGCCATCAGCGAAGTAGCGGGAGGAACCTACGAGCAGTACTTC	CAISEVAGGTYEQYF
TRBJ1-1	.	TRBV29-1	TRBD1	TGCAGCGTTGAAGGCCAGGGGGCGACTGAAGCTTTCTTT	CSVEGQGATEAFF
TRBJ2-1	few	TRBV10-3	TRBD1	TGTGCCATCAGTGAGTCGAGGGGGCGCAATGAGCAGTTCTTC	CAISESRGRNEQFF
TRBJ2-7	few	TRBV27	.	TGTGCCAGCAGTCCCGACTCTCTCGGCTACGAGCAGTACTTC	CASSPDSLGYEQYF
TRBJ2-5	.	TRBV3-1	.	TGTGCCGGCAGCCAAGGGTTAGCGGTTAACCAAGAGACCCAGTACTTC	CAGSQGLAVNQETQYF
TRBJ1-6	.	TRBV6-6	.	TGTGCCAGCAGTTACTCGAGTCCGTACAACGATTCACCCCTCCACTTT	CASSYSSPYNDSPLHF
TRBJ1-4	.	TRBV3-1	TRBD1	TGTGCCAGCAGCCAAGGGTGGACAGGGGGCGAAAAACTGTTTTTT	CASSQGWTGGEKLFF
TRBJ2-1	.	TRBV20-1	.	TGCAGTGCTATAAGTGTAAGCGGGTCCAGCTCCTACAATGAGCAGTTCTTC	CSAISVSGSSSYNEQFF
TRBJ1-2	few	TRBV28	.	TGTGCCAGCAGAGGTGGTTGGGGGAACAATCCTGGCTACACCTTC	CASRGGWGNNPGYTF
TRBJ2-7	few	TRBV20-1	.	TGCAGTGCTAGAAGGCGCGCCTACGAGCAGTACTTC	CSARRRAYEQYF
TRBJ1-4	.	TRBV5-1	.	TGCGCCAGCAGCTTGTCGCGGGCAACTAATGAAAAACTGTTTTTT	CASSLSRATNEKLFF
TRBJ1-1	.	TRBV7-9	.	TGTGCCAGCAGCTTATCGGCACCTGAAGCTTTCTTT	CASSLSAPEAFF
TRBJ2-3	many	TRBV3-1	.	TGTGCCAGCCGACTAGGAGGGGATACGCAGTATTTT	CASRLGGDTQYF
TRBJ1-1	few	TRBV20-1	TRBD1	TGCAGTGCTAGAGACCCGACAGGGAGGACTGAAGCTTTCTTT	CSARDPTGRTEAFF
TRBJ2-5	.	TRBV20-1	TRBD2	TGCAGTGCTAGAGTTTGGGGGGGCCAAGAGACCCAGTACTTC	CSARVWGGQETQYF
TRBJ2-1	.	TRBV7-2	.	TGTGCCAGCAGCTCAGTAGGTACGAAGGCAGGCAACAGGAATGAGCAGTTCTTC	CASSSVGTKAGNRNEQFF
TRBJ1-2	.	TRBV7-9	.	TGTGCCAGCAGCTTAGGGGGGAGCCATGGCTACACCTTC	CASSLGGSHGYTF
TRBJ2-1	.	TRBV12-3/TRBV12-4	.	TGTGCCAGCAGTTTGAGGCGGTCCTACAATGAGCAGTTCTTC	CASSLRRSYNEQFF
TRBJ1-2	few	TRBV7-9	.	TGTGCCAGCAGCTTGTCCTACGGGGATGGCTACACCTTC	CASSLSYGDGYTF
TRBJ2-5	.	TRBV20-1	TRBD2	TGCAGTGCTAGACCTAAAGGACTAGGGGCCCAGTACTTC	CSARPKGLGAQYF
TRBJ2-5	few	TRBV20-1	TRBD2	TGCAGTGCTAGGGGCGGGGGGAAACTAGCTACTCAAGAGACCCAGTACTTC	CSARGGGKLATQETQYF
TRBJ2-7	.	TRBV6-5	.	TGTGCCAGCAGTTACTCGAGCGGCCCGAGCTCCTACGAGCAGTACTTC	CASSYSSGPSSYEQYF
TRBJ2-1	few	TRBV11-2	TRBD1	TGTGCCAGCAGCTTAGGGAACCTCGGGACAGGGGGTTACAATGAGCAGTTCTTC	CASSLGNLGTGGYNEQFF
TRBJ2-1	few	TRBV6-5	.	TGTGCCAGCAGTTATTATCCTTGGACTTCTTCCTACAATGAGCAGTTCTTC	CASSYYPWTSSYNEQFF